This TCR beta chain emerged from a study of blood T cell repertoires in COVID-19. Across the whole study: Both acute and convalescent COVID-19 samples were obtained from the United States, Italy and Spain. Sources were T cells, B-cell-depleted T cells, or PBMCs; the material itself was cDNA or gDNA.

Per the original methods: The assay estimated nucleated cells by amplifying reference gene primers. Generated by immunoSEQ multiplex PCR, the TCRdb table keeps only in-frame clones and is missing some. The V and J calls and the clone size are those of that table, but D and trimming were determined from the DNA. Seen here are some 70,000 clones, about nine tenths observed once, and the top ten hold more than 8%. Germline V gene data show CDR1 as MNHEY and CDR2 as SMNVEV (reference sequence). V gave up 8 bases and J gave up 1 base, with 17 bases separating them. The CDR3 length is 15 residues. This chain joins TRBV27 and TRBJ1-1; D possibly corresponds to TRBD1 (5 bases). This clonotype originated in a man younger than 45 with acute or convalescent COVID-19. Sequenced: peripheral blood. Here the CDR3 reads CASSLQQGTNTEAFF. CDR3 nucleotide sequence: TGTGCCAGCTCCCTCCAGCAGGGAACGAACACTGAAGCTTTCTTT.